Listed below are T cell receptor beta chains from one sample, sequenced in a study of blood T cell repertoires in COVID-19. Produced via immunoSEQ multiplex PCR; TCRdb's table is partial and in-frame only. This sample has around 220,000 clones, with less than 90% found just once. Sequencing was carried out using peripheral blood. Receptor source: a man aged 35 to 55 with active or convalescent COVID-19. Each CDR3 is given with its conserved first and last residue. D genes are given only for firm matches. Where a row states a size, it is once, few, many or the class of an expanded clone; other rows omit it.

d_gene: -
abundance: -
len: 12
v_gene: TRBV3-1/TRBV3-2
j_gene: TRBJ2-5
CDR3aa: CASSQGQGTQYF
CDR3nt: TGTGCCAGCAGCCAGGGCCAAGGGACCCAGTACTTC

d_gene: -
abundance: -
len: 18
v_gene: TRBV28
j_gene: TRBJ1-5
CDR3aa: CASSSNGVRKISNQPQHF
CDR3nt: TGTGCCAGCAGTTCTAACGGGGTACGCAAGATCAGCAATCAGCCCCAGCATTTT

d_gene: TRBD2
abundance: -
len: 15
v_gene: TRBV19
j_gene: TRBJ2-7
CDR3aa: CASSATSGTPYEQYF
CDR3nt: TGTGCCAGTAGTGCAACTAGCGGGACCCCGTACGAGCAGTACTTC

d_gene: TRBD1
abundance: -
len: 16
v_gene: TRBV19
j_gene: TRBJ2-7
CDR3aa: CASSSRPGQGTDEQYF
CDR3nt: TGTGCCAGTAGTTCTCGACCGGGACAGGGGACGGACGAGCAGTACTTC

d_gene: -
abundance: once
len: 15
v_gene: TRBV24-1
j_gene: TRBJ1-4
CDR3aa: CATSDLRDNFGKLFF
CDR3nt: TGTGCCACCAGTGATTTGCGGGACAATTTTGGAAAACTGTTTTTT

d_gene: -
abundance: -
len: 16
v_gene: TRBV28
j_gene: TRBJ1-1
CDR3aa: CASSLGAPLMNTEAFF
CDR3nt: TGTGCCAGCAGTTTAGGGGCTCCCTTAATGAACACTGAAGCTTTCTTT

d_gene: TRBD1
abundance: -
len: 13
v_gene: TRBV12-3/TRBV12-4
j_gene: TRBJ1-3
CDR3aa: CASSSGDSITIYF
CDR3nt: TGTGCCAGCAGTTCCGGGGACAGTATCACCATATATTTT

d_gene: -
abundance: few
len: 14
v_gene: TRBV27
j_gene: TRBJ1-2
CDR3aa: CASRKWGGLDGYTF
CDR3nt: TGTGCCAGCAGGAAGTGGGGGGGATTGGATGGCTACACCTTC

d_gene: -
abundance: -
len: 15
v_gene: TRBV19
j_gene: TRBJ2-7
CDR3aa: CASSIGPQGAYEQYF
CDR3nt: TGTGCCAGTAGTATAGGTCCACAGGGAGCCTACGAGCAGTACTTC

d_gene: -
abundance: -
len: 14
v_gene: TRBV11-2
j_gene: TRBJ2-1
CDR3aa: CASSSTGGGIKQFF
CDR3nt: TGTGCCAGCAGCTCTACGGGGGGCGGGATTAAGCAGTTCTTC

d_gene: -
abundance: once
len: 12
v_gene: TRBV2
j_gene: TRBJ1-1
CDR3aa: CATLLESTEAFF
CDR3nt: TGTGCCACGTTATTGGAGTCCACTGAAGCTTTCTTT

d_gene: -
abundance: -
len: 17
v_gene: TRBV19
j_gene: TRBJ1-4
CDR3aa: CASSMPGSPSTNEKLFF
CDR3nt: TGTGCCAGTAGTATGCCTGGTAGCCCCTCAACTAATGAAAAACTGTTTTTT

d_gene: TRBD1
abundance: -
len: 15
v_gene: TRBV5-1
j_gene: TRBJ1-2
CDR3aa: CASSLPGQSTYGYTF
CDR3nt: TGCGCCAGCAGTTTGCCGGGACAGTCTACCTATGGCTACACCTTC

d_gene: TRBD1
abundance: -
len: 15
v_gene: TRBV27
j_gene: TRBJ2-3
CDR3aa: CASSPGTAGTDTQYF
CDR3nt: TGTGCCAGCAGTCCCGGGACAGCCGGCACAGATACGCAGTATTTT

d_gene: -
abundance: few
len: 15
v_gene: TRBV27
j_gene: TRBJ2-3
CDR3aa: CASLWRGLSTDTQYF
CDR3nt: TGTGCCAGCCTTTGGAGGGGGCTAAGCACAGATACGCAGTATTTT

d_gene: TRBD2
abundance: -
len: 15
v_gene: TRBV5-1
j_gene: TRBJ2-1
CDR3aa: CASSRGGTGYNEQFF
CDR3nt: TGCGCCAGCAGCCGGGGGGGGACCGGCTACAATGAGCAGTTCTTC

d_gene: -
abundance: -
len: 15
v_gene: TRBV5-6
j_gene: TRBJ1-2
CDR3aa: CASSVEGLNNYGYTF
CDR3nt: TGTGCCAGCAGCGTGGAGGGGTTGAATAACTATGGCTACACCTTC

d_gene: TRBD1
abundance: -
len: 15
v_gene: TRBV28
j_gene: TRBJ1-1
CDR3aa: CASSFSLYRGSEAFF
CDR3nt: TGTGCCAGCAGTTTTAGTCTCTACAGGGGGTCTGAAGCTTTCTTT

d_gene: TRBD1
abundance: -
len: 13
v_gene: TRBV9
j_gene: TRBJ1-2
CDR3aa: CASSVGQGYGYTF
CDR3nt: TGTGCCAGCAGCGTAGGACAGGGTTATGGCTACACCTTC

d_gene: -
abundance: once
len: 16
v_gene: TRBV6-5
j_gene: TRBJ1-2
CDR3aa: CASSYSSPGLGYGYTF
CDR3nt: TGTGCCAGCAGTTACTCGAGTCCCGGACTGGGCTATGGCTACACCTTC

d_gene: -
abundance: -
len: 14
v_gene: TRBV6-1
j_gene: TRBJ1-5
CDR3aa: CASSEVRGYYPQHF
CDR3nt: TGTGCCAGCAGTGAAGTCAGGGGTTATTACCCCCAGCATTTT

d_gene: -
abundance: -
len: 13
v_gene: TRBV30
j_gene: TRBJ1-3
CDR3aa: CAWSVASGNTIYF
CDR3nt: TGTGCCTGGAGTGTGGCCTCTGGAAACACCATATATTTT

d_gene: -
abundance: -
len: 16
v_gene: TRBV6-4
j_gene: TRBJ2-1
CDR3aa: CASALSVGGADNEQFF
CDR3nt: TGTGCCAGCGCATTGTCTGTAGGGGGGGCGGACAATGAGCAGTTCTTC

d_gene: TRBD1
abundance: -
len: 13
v_gene: TRBV7-2
j_gene: TRBJ1-4
CDR3aa: CATRDRGEEKLFF
CDR3nt: TGTGCCACTCGAGACAGGGGAGAGGAAAAACTGTTTTTT

d_gene: -
abundance: -
len: 16
v_gene: TRBV28
j_gene: TRBJ1-1
CDR3aa: CASIIRGFKMNTEAFF
CDR3nt: TGTGCCAGCATCATCAGAGGGTTTAAAATGAACACTGAAGCTTTCTTT

d_gene: TRBD1
abundance: -
len: 16
v_gene: TRBV5-6
j_gene: TRBJ1-5
CDR3aa: CASSGTGGNSNQPQHF
CDR3nt: TGTGCCAGCAGCGGAACAGGGGGTAATAGCAATCAGCCCCAGCATTTT

d_gene: -
abundance: -
len: 13
v_gene: TRBV19
j_gene: TRBJ2-5
CDR3aa: CASSSNRVETQYF
CDR3nt: TGTGCCAGTAGTTCCAACAGGGTAGAGACCCAGTACTTC

d_gene: -
abundance: -
len: 16
v_gene: TRBV19
j_gene: TRBJ1-5
CDR3aa: CASSIVGAAHDQPQHF
CDR3nt: TGTGCCAGTAGTATAGTAGGGGCGGCTCATGATCAGCCCCAGCATTTT

d_gene: -
abundance: once
len: 13
v_gene: TRBV10-2
j_gene: TRBJ2-1
CDR3aa: CAIRVDFGHEQFF
CDR3nt: TGCGCCATCAGGGTGGACTTTGGCCATGAGCAGTTCTTC

d_gene: -
abundance: once
len: 18
v_gene: TRBV28
j_gene: TRBJ1-2
CDR3aa: CASRRDRRGPYPNYGYTF
CDR3nt: TGTGCCAGCAGACGTGACAGGAGAGGGCCATACCCTAACTATGGCTACACCTTC

d_gene: TRBD1
abundance: -
len: 15
v_gene: TRBV2
j_gene: TRBJ1-1
CDR3aa: CASTGTAGGKTEAFF
CDR3nt: TGTGCCAGCACAGGTACGGCAGGGGGCAAGACTGAAGCTTTCTTT

d_gene: -
abundance: few
len: 15
v_gene: TRBV9
j_gene: TRBJ2-2
CDR3aa: CASSVGTANTGELFF
CDR3nt: TGTGCCAGCAGCGTAGGGACAGCGAACACCGGGGAGCTGTTTTTT

d_gene: -
abundance: -
len: 14
v_gene: TRBV27
j_gene: TRBJ2-3
CDR3aa: CASSFRGGADTQYF
CDR3nt: TGTGCCAGCAGTTTTCGAGGGGGAGCAGATACGCAGTATTTT

d_gene: -
abundance: -
len: 12
v_gene: TRBV6-5
j_gene: TRBJ1-2
CDR3aa: CASSYLRDGYTF
CDR3nt: TGTGCCAGCAGTTATCTGCGGGATGGCTACACCTTC

d_gene: TRBD1
abundance: -
len: 15
v_gene: TRBV3-1/TRBV3-2
j_gene: TRBJ1-2
CDR3aa: CASSQSDTGGGGYTF
CDR3nt: TGTGCCAGCAGCCAGAGTGATACAGGGGGCGGCGGCTACACCTTC

d_gene: TRBD1
abundance: -
len: 15
v_gene: TRBV5-1
j_gene: TRBJ2-1
CDR3aa: CASSRPGQDYNEQFF
CDR3nt: TGCGCCAGCAGCCGACCGGGACAGGACTACAATGAGCAGTTCTTC

d_gene: -
abundance: few
len: 14
v_gene: TRBV28
j_gene: TRBJ1-4
CDR3aa: CASGGDGANEKLFF
CDR3nt: TGTGCCAGCGGAGGGGATGGGGCTAATGAAAAACTGTTTTTT

d_gene: TRBD1
abundance: -
len: 14
v_gene: TRBV2
j_gene: TRBJ1-5
CDR3aa: CATAGDRRGQPQHF
CDR3nt: TGTGCCACCGCCGGGGACAGGAGGGGTCAGCCCCAGCATTTT

d_gene: TRBD1
abundance: -
len: 16
v_gene: TRBV5-1
j_gene: TRBJ2-2
CDR3aa: CASSLKDRDGTGELFF
CDR3nt: TGCGCCAGCAGCCTGAAAGACAGGGACGGCACCGGGGAGCTGTTTTTT

d_gene: TRBD2
abundance: -
len: 13
v_gene: TRBV2
j_gene: TRBJ2-1
CDR3aa: CASTGLVWYEQFF
CDR3nt: TGTGCCAGCACGGGACTAGTTTGGTATGAGCAGTTCTTC

d_gene: TRBD1
abundance: -
len: 12
v_gene: TRBV30
j_gene: TRBJ1-2
CDR3aa: CACPQGVGGYTF
CDR3nt: TGTGCCTGCCCACAGGGGGTGGGCGGCTACACCTTC

d_gene: TRBD2
abundance: -
len: 17
v_gene: TRBV9
j_gene: TRBJ2-1
CDR3aa: CASGTGTSVLGGNEQFF
CDR3nt: TGTGCCAGCGGAACCGGGACTAGCGTTCTGGGGGGGAATGAGCAGTTCTTC

d_gene: -
abundance: -
len: 15
v_gene: TRBV19
j_gene: TRBJ1-5
CDR3aa: CASSMPGNSNQPQHF
CDR3nt: TGTGCCAGTAGTATGCCGGGGAATAGCAATCAGCCCCAGCATTTT

d_gene: -
abundance: -
len: 15
v_gene: TRBV28
j_gene: TRBJ1-1
CDR3aa: CASSPGSTGSFEAFF
CDR3nt: TGTGCCAGCAGTCCGGGGTCGACAGGCTCCTTTGAAGCTTTCTTT

d_gene: -
abundance: once
len: 14
v_gene: TRBV4-1
j_gene: TRBJ2-5
CDR3aa: CASSQEQGMETQYF
CDR3nt: TGCGCCAGCAGCCAAGAGCAGGGGATGGAGACCCAGTACTTC

d_gene: TRBD1
abundance: -
len: 15
v_gene: TRBV6-5
j_gene: TRBJ1-1
CDR3aa: CASSWTGPMNTEAFF
CDR3nt: TGTGCCAGCAGCTGGACAGGGCCGATGAACACTGAAGCTTTCTTT

d_gene: -
abundance: -
len: 13
v_gene: TRBV12-3/TRBV12-4
j_gene: TRBJ1-3
CDR3aa: CASSLGGINTIYF
CDR3nt: TGTGCCAGCAGCCTGGGGGGGATAAACACCATATATTTT

d_gene: -
abundance: -
len: 15
v_gene: TRBV4-1
j_gene: TRBJ1-3
CDR3aa: CASSLTVVSGNTIYF
CDR3nt: TGCGCCAGCAGTCTAACCGTAGTCTCTGGAAACACCATATATTTT

d_gene: TRBD1
abundance: -
len: 16
v_gene: TRBV28
j_gene: TRBJ2-1
CDR3aa: CASSLFGDRVNNEQFF
CDR3nt: TGTGCCAGCAGTTTATTTGGGGACAGGGTCAACAATGAGCAGTTCTTC